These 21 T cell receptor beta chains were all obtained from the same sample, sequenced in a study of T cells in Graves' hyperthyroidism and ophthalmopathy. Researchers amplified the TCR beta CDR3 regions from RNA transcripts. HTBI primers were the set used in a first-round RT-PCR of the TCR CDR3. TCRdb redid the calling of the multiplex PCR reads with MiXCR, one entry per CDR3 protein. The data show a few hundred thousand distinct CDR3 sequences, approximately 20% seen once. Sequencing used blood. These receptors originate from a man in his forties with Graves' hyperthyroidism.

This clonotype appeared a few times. The CDR3 loop is CASSIGQGARSPLHF. DNA for the CDR3: TGTGCCAGTAGTATCGGACAGGGGGCGCGTTCACCCCTCCACTTT. The chain employs TRBV19 and TRBJ1-6; TRBD1 matches at 11 bases. Germline CDR1 is LNHDA and CDR2 is SQIVND (reference sequence). The junction had 4 bases not matched to a gene; V was cut back by 3 bases and J by 9 bases. This CDR3 region has 15 residues.

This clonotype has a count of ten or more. The CDR3 reads CASFGQANTGELFF. In nucleotides, the CDR3 is TGTGCCAGCTTTGGACAGGCGAACACCGGGGAGCTGTTTTTT. The gene calls are TRBV18 and TRBJ2-2; 7 bases line up with TRBD1. V lost 7 bases, J lost 0 bases, and 2 bases stayed unmatched. The V gene's germline CDR1 is KGHSH and CDR2 LQKENI. The CDR3 is 14 residues long.

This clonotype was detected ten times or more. The CDR3 nucleotides read TGTGCCAGCAGTGAAGCGGATCCGAAACTAGCGGGGAAGAGCAATGAGCAGTTCTTC. This sequence encodes CASSEADPKLAGKSNEQFF. This chain connects TRBV6-1 to TRBJ2-1, with 10 bases lining up with TRBD2. The germline CDR1 and CDR2 sequences are MNHNS and SASEGT. The ends lost 0 bases at V and 6 bases at J; junction bases unmatched: 14. The CDR3 runs 19 residues.

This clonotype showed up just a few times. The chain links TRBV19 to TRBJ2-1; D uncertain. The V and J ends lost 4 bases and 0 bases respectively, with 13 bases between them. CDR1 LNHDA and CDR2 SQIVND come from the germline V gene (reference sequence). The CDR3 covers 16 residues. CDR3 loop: CASSRAAYRSYNEQFF. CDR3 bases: TGTGCCAGTAGTAGGGCAGCCTACCGCTCCTACAATGAGCAGTTCTTC. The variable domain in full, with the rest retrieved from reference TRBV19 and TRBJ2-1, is DGGITQSPKYLFRKEGQNVTLSCEQNLNHDAMYWYRQDPGQGLRLIYYSQIVNDFQKGDIAEGYSVSREKKESFPLTVTSAQKNPTAFYLCASSRAAYRSYNEQFFGPGTRLTVL.

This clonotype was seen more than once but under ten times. In DNA, the CDR3 is TGCGCCAGCAGCCCTCGGGATAGCGGGGGCACAGATACGCAGTATTTT. Its translation is CASSPRDSGGTDTQYF. The rearrangement uses TRBV4-3 and TRBJ2-3; TRBD2 agrees at 8 bases. The germline V gene encodes CDR1 LGHNA and CDR2 YSLEER. V shed 4 bases and J 1 base; nucleotides not matched to a gene: 7. The CDR3 loop spans 16 amino acids.

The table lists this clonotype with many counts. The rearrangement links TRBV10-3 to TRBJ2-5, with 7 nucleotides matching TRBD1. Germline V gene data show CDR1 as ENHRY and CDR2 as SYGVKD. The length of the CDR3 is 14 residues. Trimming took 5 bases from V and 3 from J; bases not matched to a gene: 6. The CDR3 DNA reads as TGTGCCATCAGTCCCGGGACAGCTGAAGAGACCCAGTACTTC. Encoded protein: CAISPGTAEETQYF.

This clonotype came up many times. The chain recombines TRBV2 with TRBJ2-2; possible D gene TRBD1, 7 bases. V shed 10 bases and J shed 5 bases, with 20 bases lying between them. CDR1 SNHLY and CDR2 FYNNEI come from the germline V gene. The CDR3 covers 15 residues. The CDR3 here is CANRVGGGLTGELFF. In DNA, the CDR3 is TGTGCCAACCGCGTTGGAGGGGGCCTAACCGGGGAGCTGTTTTTT.

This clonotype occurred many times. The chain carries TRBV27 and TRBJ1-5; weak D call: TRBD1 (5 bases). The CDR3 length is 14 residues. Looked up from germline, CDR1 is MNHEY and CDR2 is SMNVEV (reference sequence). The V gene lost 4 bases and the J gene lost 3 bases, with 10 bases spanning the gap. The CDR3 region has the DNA TGTGCCAGCAGTTGGGGGGTTGACAATCAGCCCCAGCATTTT. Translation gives CASSWGVDNQPQHF.

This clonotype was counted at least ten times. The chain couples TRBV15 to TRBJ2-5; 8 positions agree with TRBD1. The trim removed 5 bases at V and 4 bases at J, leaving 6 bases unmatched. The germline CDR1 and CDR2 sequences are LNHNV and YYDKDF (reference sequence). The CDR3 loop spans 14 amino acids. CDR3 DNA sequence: TGTGCCACCAGCCCCCGACAGGGGATAGAGACCCAGTACTTC. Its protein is CATSPRQGIETQYF.

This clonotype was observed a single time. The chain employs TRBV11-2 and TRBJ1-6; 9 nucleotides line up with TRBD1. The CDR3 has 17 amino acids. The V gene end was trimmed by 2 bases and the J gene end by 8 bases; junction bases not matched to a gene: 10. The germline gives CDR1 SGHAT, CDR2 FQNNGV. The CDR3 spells CASSLTLGTGSYSPLHF. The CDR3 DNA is TGTGCCAGCAGCTTAACCCTCGGGACAGGGTCCTATTCACCCCTCCACTTT. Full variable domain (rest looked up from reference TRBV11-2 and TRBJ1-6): EAGVAQSPRYKIIEKRQSVAFWCNPISGHATLYWYQQILGQGPKLLIQFQNNGVVDDSQLPKDRFSAERLKGVDSTLKIQPAKLEDSAVYLCASSLTLGTGSYSPLHFGNGTRLTVT.

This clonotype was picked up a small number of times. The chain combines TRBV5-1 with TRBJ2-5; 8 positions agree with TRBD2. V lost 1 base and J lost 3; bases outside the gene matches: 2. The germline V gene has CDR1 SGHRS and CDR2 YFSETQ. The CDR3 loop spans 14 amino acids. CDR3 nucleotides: TGCGCCAGCAGCTTGATTAGCGGGGAAGAGACCCAGTACTTC. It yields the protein CASSLISGEETQYF.

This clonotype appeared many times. CDR3 loop: CATSIGPRNTEAFF. CDR3 DNA sequence: TGTGCCACCAGCATCGGGCCGAGGAACACTGAAGCTTTCTTT. The gene calls are TRBV15 and TRBJ1-1; unclear D gene. The CDR3 sequence is 14 residues long. The V end lost 4 bases, the J end lost 1 base, and 10 bases lay between the germline ends. Germline-derived CDR1 and CDR2 are LNHNV and YYDKDF (reference sequence).

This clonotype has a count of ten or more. CDR3 protein: CASSPPGGEHEQYF. DNA for the CDR3: TGTGCCAGCTCACCACCTGGCGGGGAGCACGAGCAGTACTTC. The chain couples TRBV18 to TRBJ2-7; TRBD2 might be the D (6 bases). Germline V gives CDR1 KGHSH, CDR2 LQKENI. This CDR3 has 14 amino acids. V was cut by 0 bases and J by 5 bases, with 11 bases left in between.

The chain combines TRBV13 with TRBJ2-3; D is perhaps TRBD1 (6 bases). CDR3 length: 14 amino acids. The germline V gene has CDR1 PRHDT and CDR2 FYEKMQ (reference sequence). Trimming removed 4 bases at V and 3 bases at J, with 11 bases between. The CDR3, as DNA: TGTGCCAGCAGCTCTCAAACAGGGACAGATACGCAGTATTTT. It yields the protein CASSSQTGTDTQYF. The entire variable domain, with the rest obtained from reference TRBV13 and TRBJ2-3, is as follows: AAGVIQSPRHLIKEKRETATLKCYPIPRHDTVYWYQQGPGQDPQFLISFYEKMQSDKGSIPDRFSAQQFSDYHSELNMSSLELGDSALYFCASSSQTGTDTQYFGPGTRLTVL.

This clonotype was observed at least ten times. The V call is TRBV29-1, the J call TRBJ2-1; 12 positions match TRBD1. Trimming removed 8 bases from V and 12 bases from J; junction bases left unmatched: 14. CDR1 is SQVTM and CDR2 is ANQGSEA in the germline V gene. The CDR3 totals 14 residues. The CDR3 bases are TGCAGCCAGAGGCCGGGACAGGGGGCCTTCGGGCAGTTCTTC. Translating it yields CSQRPGQGAFGQFF.

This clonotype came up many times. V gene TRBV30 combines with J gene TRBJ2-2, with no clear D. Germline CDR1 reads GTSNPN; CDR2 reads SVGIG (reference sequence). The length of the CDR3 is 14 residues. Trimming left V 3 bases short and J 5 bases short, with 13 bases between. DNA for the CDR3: TGTGCCTGGAGAAGGTTATCGAGGACCGGGGAGCTGTTTTTT. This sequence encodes CAWRRLSRTGELFF.

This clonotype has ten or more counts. The CDR3 DNA reads as TGTGCCTGGAGTCCAGGAGTCCTCAGGAGCAATCAGCCCCAGCATTTT. Translation gives CAWSPGVLRSNQPQHF. The rearrangement joins TRBV30 to TRBJ1-5; D unresolved. V lost 2 bases to trimming and J lost 1 base, with 15 bases between them. Germline V gene lookup returns CDR1 GTSNPN and CDR2 SVGIG (reference sequence). The CDR3 length is 16 residues. Drawing the rest from reference TRBV30 and TRBJ1-5, the complete variable domain is SQTIHQWPATLVQPVGSPLSLECTVEGTSNPNLYWYRQAAGRGLQLLFYSVGIGQISSEVPQNLSASRPQDRQFILSSKKLLLSDSGFYLCAWSPGVLRSNQPQHFGDGTRLSIL.

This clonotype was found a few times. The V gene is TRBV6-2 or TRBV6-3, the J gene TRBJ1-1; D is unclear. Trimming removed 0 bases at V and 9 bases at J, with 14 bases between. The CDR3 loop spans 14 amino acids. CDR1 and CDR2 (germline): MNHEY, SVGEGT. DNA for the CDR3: TGTGCCAGCAGTTACTCTGTCGTGTCTCCTAAAGCTTTCTTT. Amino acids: CASSYSVVSPKAFF.

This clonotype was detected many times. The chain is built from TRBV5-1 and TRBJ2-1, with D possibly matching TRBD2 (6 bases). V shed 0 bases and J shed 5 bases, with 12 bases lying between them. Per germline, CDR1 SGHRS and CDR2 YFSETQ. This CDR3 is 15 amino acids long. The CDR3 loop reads CASSLAGDSNNEQFF. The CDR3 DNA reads TGCGCCAGCAGCTTGGCGGGGGACTCTAACAATGAGCAGTTCTTC.

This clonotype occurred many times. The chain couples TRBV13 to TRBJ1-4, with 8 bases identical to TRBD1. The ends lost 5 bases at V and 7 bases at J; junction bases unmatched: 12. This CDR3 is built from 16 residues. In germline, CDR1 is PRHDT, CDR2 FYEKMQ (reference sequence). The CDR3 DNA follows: TGTGCCAGCAGCCAAGCAGGGGGCGGATTTGCTGAAAAACTGTTTTTT. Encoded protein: CASSQAGGGFAEKLFF.

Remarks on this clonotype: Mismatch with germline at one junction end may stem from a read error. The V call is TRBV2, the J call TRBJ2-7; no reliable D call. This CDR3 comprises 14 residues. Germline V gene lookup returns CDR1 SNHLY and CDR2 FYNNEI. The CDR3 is CAGSAVSLSYEQYF. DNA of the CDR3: TGTGCCGGCAGCGCTGTTAGCCTATCCTACGAGCAGTACTTC.